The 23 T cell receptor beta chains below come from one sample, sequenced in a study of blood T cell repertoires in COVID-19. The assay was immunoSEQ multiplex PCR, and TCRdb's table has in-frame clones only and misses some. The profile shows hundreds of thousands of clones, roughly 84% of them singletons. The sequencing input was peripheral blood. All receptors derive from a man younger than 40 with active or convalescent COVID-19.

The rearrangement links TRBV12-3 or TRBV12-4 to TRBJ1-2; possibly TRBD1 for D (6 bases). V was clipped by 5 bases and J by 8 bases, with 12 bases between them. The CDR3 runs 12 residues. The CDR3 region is CASSAYRVGYTF. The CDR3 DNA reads TGTGCCAGCAGTGCGTACAGGGTCGGCTACACCTTC.

Here the CDR3 DNA reads TGTGCCAGCAGACTAACCGGGACTACCACCACAGATACGCAGTATTTT. Amino acids: CASRLTGTTTTDTQYF. The chain joins TRBV7-2 to TRBJ2-3; 7 nucleotides align to TRBD2. Germline lookup yields CDR1 SGHTA and CDR2 FQGNSA. Trimming cost V 6 bases and J 2 bases; bases outside gene matches: 11. CDR3 length: 16 residues.

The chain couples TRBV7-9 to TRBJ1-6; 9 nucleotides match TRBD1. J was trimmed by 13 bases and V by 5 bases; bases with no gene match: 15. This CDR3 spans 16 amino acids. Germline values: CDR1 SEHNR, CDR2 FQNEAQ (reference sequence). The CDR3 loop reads CASSNSGTGGGSPLHF. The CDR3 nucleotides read TGTGCCAGCAGCAACAGCGGTACAGGGGGCGGGTCCCCCCTCCACTTT.

The CDR3 here is CASSHTGTGQPQHF. The CDR3 DNA follows: TGTGCCAGCAGCCATACAGGGACGGGTCAGCCCCAGCATTTT. V gene TRBV13 combines with J gene TRBJ1-5; tentatively, D is TRBD1 (6 bases). The CDR3 is 14 residues long. Trimming stripped 5 bases from V and 6 bases from J, with 14 bases between. Germline loops: CDR1 PRHDT, CDR2 FYEKMQ (reference sequence).

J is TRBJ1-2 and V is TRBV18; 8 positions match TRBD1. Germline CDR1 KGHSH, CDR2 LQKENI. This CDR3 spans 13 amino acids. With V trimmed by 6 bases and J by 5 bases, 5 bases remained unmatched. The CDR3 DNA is TGTGCCAGCTCGCCGGGACAGGCTTATGGCTACACCTTC. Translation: CASSPGQAYGYTF. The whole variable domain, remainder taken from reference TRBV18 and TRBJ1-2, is NAGVMQNPRHLVRRRGQEARLRCSPMKGHSHVYWYRQLPEEGLKFMVYLQKENIIDESGMPKERFSAEFPKEGPSILRIQQVVRGDSAAYFCASSPGQAYGYTFGSGTRLTVV.

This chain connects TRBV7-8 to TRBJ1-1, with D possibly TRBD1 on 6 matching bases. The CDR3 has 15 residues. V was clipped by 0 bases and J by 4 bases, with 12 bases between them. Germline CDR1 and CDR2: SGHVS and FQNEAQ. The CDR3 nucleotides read TGTGCCAGCAGCTTAGCGGTGGGGGGGCCCACTGAAGCTTTCTTT. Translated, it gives CASSLAVGGPTEAFF.

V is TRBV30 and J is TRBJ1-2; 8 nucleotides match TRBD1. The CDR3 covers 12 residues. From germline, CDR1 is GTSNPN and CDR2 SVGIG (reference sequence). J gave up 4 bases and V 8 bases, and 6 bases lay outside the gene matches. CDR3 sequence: CATIDRGYGYTF. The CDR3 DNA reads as TGTGCCACCATCGACAGGGGCTATGGCTACACCTTC.

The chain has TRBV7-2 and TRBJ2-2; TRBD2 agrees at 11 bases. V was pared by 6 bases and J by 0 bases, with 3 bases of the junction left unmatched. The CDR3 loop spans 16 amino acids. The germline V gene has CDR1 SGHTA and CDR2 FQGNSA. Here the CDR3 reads CASRASGGPNTGELFF. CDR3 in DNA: TGTGCCAGCAGGGCTAGCGGGGGGCCGAACACCGGGGAGCTGTTTTTT.

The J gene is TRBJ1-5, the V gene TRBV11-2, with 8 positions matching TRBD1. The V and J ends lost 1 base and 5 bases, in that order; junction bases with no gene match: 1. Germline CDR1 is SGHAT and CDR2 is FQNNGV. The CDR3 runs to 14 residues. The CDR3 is CASSLGTGYQPQHF. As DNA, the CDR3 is TGTGCCAGCAGCTTAGGGACAGGGTATCAGCCCCAGCATTTT.

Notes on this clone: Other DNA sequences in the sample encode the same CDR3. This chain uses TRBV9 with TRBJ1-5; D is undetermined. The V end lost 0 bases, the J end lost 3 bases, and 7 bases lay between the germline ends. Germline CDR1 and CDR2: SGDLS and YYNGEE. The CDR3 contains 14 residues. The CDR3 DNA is TGTGCCAGCAGCGTAGGAACAGTCAATCAGCCCCAGCATTTT. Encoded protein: CASSVGTVNQPQHF.

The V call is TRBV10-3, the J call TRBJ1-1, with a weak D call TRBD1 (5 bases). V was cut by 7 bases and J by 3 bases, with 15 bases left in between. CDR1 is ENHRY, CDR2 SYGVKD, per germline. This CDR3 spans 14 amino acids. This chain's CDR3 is CAIKDYSGDTEAFF. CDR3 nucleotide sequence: TGTGCCATCAAGGATTACTCGGGGGACACTGAAGCTTTCTTT.

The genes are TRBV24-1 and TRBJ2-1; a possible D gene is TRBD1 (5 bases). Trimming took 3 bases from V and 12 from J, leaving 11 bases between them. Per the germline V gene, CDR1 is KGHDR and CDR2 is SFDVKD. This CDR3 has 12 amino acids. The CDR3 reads CATSDRQHGQFF. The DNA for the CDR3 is TGTGCCACCAGTGATCGACAGCATGGGCAGTTCTTC.

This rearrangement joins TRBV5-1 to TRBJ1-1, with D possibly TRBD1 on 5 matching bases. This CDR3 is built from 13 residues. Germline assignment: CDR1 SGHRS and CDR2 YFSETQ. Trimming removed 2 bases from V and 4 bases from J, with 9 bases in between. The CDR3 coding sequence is TGCGCCAGCAGCTTTCAGGGTTCCACTGAAGCTTTCTTT. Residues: CASSFQGSTEAFF.

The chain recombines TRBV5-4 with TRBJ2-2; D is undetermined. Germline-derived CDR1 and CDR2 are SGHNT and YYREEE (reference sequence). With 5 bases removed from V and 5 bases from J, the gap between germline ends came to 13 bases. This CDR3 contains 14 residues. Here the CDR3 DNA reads TGTGCCAGCAGTTCCCAATCATTTACCGGGGAGCTGTTTTTT. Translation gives CASSSQSFTGELFF.

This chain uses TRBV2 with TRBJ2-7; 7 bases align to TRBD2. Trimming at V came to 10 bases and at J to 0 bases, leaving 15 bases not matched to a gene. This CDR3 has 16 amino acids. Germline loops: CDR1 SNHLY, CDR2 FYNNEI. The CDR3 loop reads CAIPLYGRERSYEQYF. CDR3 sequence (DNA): TGTGCCATCCCTTTATACGGGCGGGAGCGCTCCTACGAGCAGTACTTC.

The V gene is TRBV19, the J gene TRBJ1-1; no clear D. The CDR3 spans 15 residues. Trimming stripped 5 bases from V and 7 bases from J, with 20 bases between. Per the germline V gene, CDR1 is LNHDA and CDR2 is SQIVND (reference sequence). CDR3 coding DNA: TGTGCCAGTAGTTGGCGGATAGGGAGGAACGGTGAAGCTTTCTTT. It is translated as CASSWRIGRNGEAFF.

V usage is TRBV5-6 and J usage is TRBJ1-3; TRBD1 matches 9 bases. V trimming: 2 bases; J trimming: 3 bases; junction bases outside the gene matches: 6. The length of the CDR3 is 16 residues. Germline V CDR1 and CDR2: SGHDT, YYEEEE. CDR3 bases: TGTGCCAGCAGCTTCGCACAGGGGGCTTATGGAAACACCATATATTTT. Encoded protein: CASSFAQGAYGNTIYF. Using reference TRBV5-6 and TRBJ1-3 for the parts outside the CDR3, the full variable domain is DAGVTQSPTHLIKTRGQQVTLRCSPKSGHDTVSWYQQALGQGPQFIFQYYEEEERQRGNFPDRFSGHQFPNYSSELNVNALLLGDSALYLCASSFAQGAYGNTIYFGEGSWLTVV.

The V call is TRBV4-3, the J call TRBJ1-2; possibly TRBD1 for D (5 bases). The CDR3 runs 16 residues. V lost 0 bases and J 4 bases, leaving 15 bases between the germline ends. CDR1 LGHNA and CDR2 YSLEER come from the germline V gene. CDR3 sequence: CASSQDLGGYGYGYTF. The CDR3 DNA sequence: TGCGCCAGCAGCCAAGATTTGGGGGGGTACGGCTATGGCTACACCTTC.

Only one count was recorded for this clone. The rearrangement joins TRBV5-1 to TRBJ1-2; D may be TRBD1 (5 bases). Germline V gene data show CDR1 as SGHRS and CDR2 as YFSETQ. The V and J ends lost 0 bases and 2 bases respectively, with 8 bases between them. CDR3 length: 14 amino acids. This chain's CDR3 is CASSLEQENYGYTF. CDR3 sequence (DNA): TGCGCCAGCAGCTTGGAACAGGAGAACTATGGCTACACCTTC.

Here the CDR3 DNA reads TGTGCCAGTAGGAGGGAAGGTGTCAGCTCCTACGAGCAGTACTTC. It translates to CASRREGVSSYEQYF. The rearrangement links TRBV19 to TRBJ2-7; D possibly corresponds to TRBD2 (5 bases). Germline V CDR1 and CDR2: LNHDA, SQIVND (reference sequence). The CDR3 totals 15 residues. V shed 6 bases and J shed 0 bases, with 15 bases lying between them.

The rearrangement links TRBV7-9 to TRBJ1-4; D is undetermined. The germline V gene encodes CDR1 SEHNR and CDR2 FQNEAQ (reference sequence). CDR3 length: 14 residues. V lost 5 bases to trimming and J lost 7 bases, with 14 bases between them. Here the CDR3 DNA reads TGTGCCAGCAGCGGGTTGCAGGAGGGTGAAAAACTGTTTTTT. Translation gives CASSGLQEGEKLFF.

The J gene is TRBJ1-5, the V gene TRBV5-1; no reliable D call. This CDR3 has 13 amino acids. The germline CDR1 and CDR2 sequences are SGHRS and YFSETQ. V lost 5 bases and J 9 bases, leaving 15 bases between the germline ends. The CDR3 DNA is TGCGCCAGCAGTTACGAGGGAATGTTGCCCCAGCATTTT. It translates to CASSYEGMLPQHF.

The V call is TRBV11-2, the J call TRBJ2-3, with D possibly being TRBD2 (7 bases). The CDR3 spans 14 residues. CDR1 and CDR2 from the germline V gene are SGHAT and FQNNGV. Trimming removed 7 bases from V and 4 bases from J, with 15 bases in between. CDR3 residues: CASTRDYRADTQYF. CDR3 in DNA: TGTGCCAGCACCCGGGACTACAGGGCAGATACGCAGTATTTT. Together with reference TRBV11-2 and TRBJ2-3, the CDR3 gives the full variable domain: EAGVAQSPRYKIIEKRQSVAFWCNPISGHATLYWYQQILGQGPKLLIQFQNNGVVDDSQLPKDRFSAERLKGVDSTLKIQPAKLEDSAVYLCASTRDYRADTQYFGPGTRLTVL.